Each of the 23 T cell receptor beta chains below was sequenced from the same sample in a study of glioma-infiltrating T cells after dendritic cell vaccination. The protocol was immunoSEQ multiplex PCR, while the TCRdb copy is restricted to in-frame clones and leaves out a portion. This sample has fewer than 75,000 clones, with under 90% found just once. The specimen was blood, collected before dendritic cell vaccination. All receptors come from a human donor with glioblastoma.

This chain connects TRBV10-3 to TRBJ1-1; 8 nucleotides align to TRBD1. Germline CDR1 reads ENHRY; CDR2 reads SYGVKD. The CDR3 sequence is 14 residues long. The J segment lost 5 bases and the V segment lost 7 bases, leaving 9 bases of the junction unmatched. CDR3 in amino acids: CAITPTGEGTEAFF. The CDR3 DNA reads TGTGCCATCACTCCGACAGGGGAAGGAACTGAAGCTTTCTTT.

About this clone itself: Other nucleotide sequences in the sample specify the same CDR3. The chain employs TRBV2 and TRBJ1-1; 8 bases align to TRBD1. This CDR3 contains 13 residues. Germline V gives CDR1 SNHLY, CDR2 FYNNEI. The J segment lost 4 bases and the V segment lost 2 bases, leaving 0 bases of the junction unmatched. The CDR3 DNA is TGTGCCAGCAGTGAACAGGGGGCCACTGAAGCTTTCTTT. Protein sequence: CASSEQGATEAFF. The full variable domain, rest sourced from reference TRBV2 and TRBJ1-1, is EPEVTQTPSHQVTQMGQEVILRCVPISNHLYFYWYRQILGQKVEFLVSFYNNEISEKSEIFDDQFSVERPDGSNFTLKIRSTKLEDSAMYFCASSEQGATEAFFGQGTRLTVV.

This chain connects TRBV7-6 to TRBJ2-3; weak D call: TRBD2 (6 bases). Per the germline V gene, CDR1 is SGHVS and CDR2 is FNYEAQ. This CDR3 comprises 14 residues. Trimming took 3 bases from V and 8 from J, leaving 15 bases between them. This chain's CDR3 is CASSLTPQAGTQYF. As DNA, the CDR3 is TGTGCCAGCAGCTTGACCCCTCAAGCGGGTACGCAGTATTTT.

The chain recombines TRBV7-2 with TRBJ1-1; D is possibly TRBD1 (6 bases). This CDR3 comprises 15 residues. The germline V gene encodes CDR1 SGHTA and CDR2 FQGNSA. Deletions cut 0 bases from V and 5 bases from J, with 13 bases between. The CDR3 DNA is TGTGCCAGCAGCTTAGCAACAGGGAAGAATACTGAAGCTTTCTTT. Translated: CASSLATGKNTEAFF.

The V and J genes are TRBV6-5 and TRBJ1-2; TRBD1 agrees at 8 bases. This CDR3 has 16 amino acids. Germline values: CDR1 MNHEY, CDR2 SVGAGI. The V gene end was trimmed by 0 bases and the J gene end by 3 bases; junction bases not matched to a gene: 6. DNA of the CDR3: TGTGCCAGCAGTTACTCTAATCCAGGGGGCGACTATGGCTACACCTTC. As protein: CASSYSNPGGDYGYTF.

The chain couples TRBV19 to TRBJ2-7; TRBD1 might be the D (5 bases). There are 14 residues in the CDR3. Germline CDR1 and CDR2: LNHDA and SQIVND (reference sequence). V lost 10 bases to trimming and J lost 0 bases, with 16 bases between them. CDR3 residues: CATKTGPSSYEQYF. DNA of the CDR3: TGTGCCACTAAAACAGGACCGAGCTCCTACGAGCAGTACTTC.

Sample share makes this clone medium-sized. The rearrangement uses TRBV5-4 and TRBJ1-6; D gene ambiguous. The CDR3 is 14 amino acids. Germline CDR1 reads SGHNT; CDR2 reads YYREEE (reference sequence). The germline V and J ends were trimmed by 0 bases and 6 bases, with 7 bases remaining between them. CDR3 protein: CASSLEQFNSPLHF. For the CDR3, the DNA is TGTGCCAGCAGCTTGGAACAGTTTAATTCACCCCTCCACTTT.

The chain carries TRBV5-6 and TRBJ1-5, with 12 bases fitting TRBD1. The CDR3 covers 15 residues. Germline values: CDR1 SGHDT, CDR2 YYEEEE. V lost 3 bases and J lost 6; bases outside the gene matches: 4. Here the CDR3 reads CASSSGTGGGQPQHF. The DNA for the CDR3 is TGTGCCAGCAGCTCGGGGACAGGGGGCGGTCAGCCCCAGCATTTT.

This chain joins TRBV5-4 and TRBJ1-5, with D maybe TRBD1 (6 bases). This CDR3 is built from 14 residues. The V gene's germline CDR1 is SGHNT and CDR2 YYREEE (reference sequence). Between the trimmed V and J ends, which lost 0 bases and 7 bases, there was a span of 11 bases. The CDR3 nucleotides read TGTGCCAGCAGCTTGGACCTGACAGGCCAGCCCCAGCATTTT. As protein: CASSLDLTGQPQHF.

V and J are TRBV11-3 and TRBJ2-1, with TRBD2 matching 10 bases. With V trimmed by 0 bases and J by 8 bases, 7 bases remained unmatched. Germline V gene sequence: CDR1 SGHNT, CDR2 YENEEA. The CDR3 loop spans 16 amino acids. The CDR3 nucleotides read TGTGCCAGCAGCTTAGATACAGCGGGGGGGCGCGATGAGCAGTTCTTC. The encoded protein is CASSLDTAGGRDEQFF.

The J gene is TRBJ2-7, the V gene TRBV18; TRBD2 matches 7 bases. V was clipped by 4 bases and J by 0 bases; unmatched bases: 6. Germline V gene lookup returns CDR1 KGHSH and CDR2 LQKENI. The CDR3 runs to 15 residues. CDR3 protein: CASSLSGVSSYEQYF. Here the CDR3 DNA reads TGTGCCAGCTCACTCAGCGGGGTTTCCTCCTACGAGCAGTACTTC.

The CDR3 DNA is TGTGCCAGCAGCTTAGGGGCTAATGATGAGCAGTTCTTC. This sequence encodes CASSLGANDEQFF. The rearrangement links TRBV7-7 to TRBJ2-1; D is uncertain. The V end lost 1 base, the J end lost 8 bases, and 9 bases lay between the germline ends. The CDR3 loop spans 13 amino acids. CDR1 is SSHAT, CDR2 FNYEAQ, per germline (reference sequence).

The V and J genes are TRBV19 and TRBJ2-1; 9 bases match TRBD2. The CDR3 is 17 residues long. CDR1 and CDR2 from the germline V gene are LNHDA and SQIVND (reference sequence). Germline trimming cut 0 bases from V and 2 bases from J; bases unmatched to any gene: 5. The CDR3 reads CASSIEAGGRPYNEQFF. As DNA, the CDR3 is TGTGCCAGTAGTATAGAGGCGGGGGGGCGGCCCTACAATGAGCAGTTCTTC. The entire variable domain, with the rest obtained from reference TRBV19 and TRBJ2-1, is as follows: DGGITQSPKYLFRKEGQNVTLSCEQNLNHDAMYWYRQDPGQGLRLIYYSQIVNDFQKGDIAEGYSVSREKKESFPLTVTSAQKNPTAFYLCASSIEAGGRPYNEQFFGPGTRLTVL.

V is TRBV5-1 and J is TRBJ2-2, with D maybe TRBD2 (5 bases). The V end was cut by 2 bases, the J end by 5 bases, with 16 bases between. This CDR3 is 16 amino acids long. Germline lookup yields CDR1 SGHRS and CDR2 YFSETQ. CDR3 residues: CASSLTVGRTTGELFF. CDR3 nucleotides: TGCGCCAGCAGCTTAACAGTGGGGAGAACTACCGGGGAGCTGTTTTTT. Complete variable domain (other parts from reference TRBV5-1 and TRBJ2-2): KAGVTQTPRYLIKTRGQQVTLSCSPISGHRSVSWYQQTPGQGLQFLFEYFSETQRNKGNFPGRFSGRQFSNSRSEMNVSTLELGDSALYLCASSLTVGRTTGELFFGEGSRLTVL.

The chain uses TRBV19 and TRBJ2-4, with D tentatively TRBD1 (5 bases). Trimming pared 4 bases from V and 5 bases from J, leaving 12 bases between. The germline CDR1 and CDR2 sequences are LNHDA and SQIVND (reference sequence). The CDR3 covers 14 residues. The CDR3 DNA reads as TGTGCCAGTAGTACTCAGGGCGGCCAAAACATTCAGTACTTC. This gives the protein CASSTQGGQNIQYF.

The chain joins TRBV25-1 to TRBJ1-3; the D is unclear. Germline CDR1 MGHDK, CDR2 SYGVNS. The CDR3 contains 15 residues. V was shortened by 5 bases and J by 0 bases, with 11 bases between the two germline ends. The CDR3: CASSNRVLSGNTIYF. CDR3 nucleotide sequence: TGTGCCAGCAGTAACAGAGTACTCTCTGGAAACACCATATATTTT.

The chain couples TRBV11-3 to TRBJ2-1; TRBD1 is a possible D gene (6 bases). The germline V gene has CDR1 SGHNT and CDR2 YENEEA. Trimming shortened V by 1 base and J by 8 bases, and 9 bases separated the two germline ends. The CDR3 is made up of 13 amino acids. CDR3 region: CASSLAPGDEQFF. The CDR3 DNA reads TGTGCCAGCAGCTTAGCCCCAGGGGATGAGCAGTTCTTC.

This chain connects TRBV5-1 to TRBJ2-2, with TRBD1 matching 10 bases. Trimming took 4 bases from V and 7 from J; bases not matched to a gene: 4. This CDR3 is 14 amino acids long. Germline V gives CDR1 SGHRS, CDR2 YFSETQ. CDR3 protein: CASSRQGAIGELFF. CDR3 in DNA: TGCGCCAGCAGCCGACAGGGGGCGATCGGGGAGCTGTTTTTT.

The chain carries TRBV7-2 and TRBJ1-1; D unclear. V lost 1 base and J 7 bases, leaving 13 bases between the germline ends. CDR3 length: 14 amino acids. The germline gives CDR1 SGHTA, CDR2 FQGNSA. This chain's CDR3 is CASSLGGSSLEAFF. In nucleotides, the CDR3 is TGTGCCAGCAGCTTAGGTGGCAGTTCCCTTGAAGCTTTCTTT. The full variable domain, rest sourced from reference TRBV7-2 and TRBJ1-1, is GAGVSQSPSNKVTEKGKDVELRCDPISGHTALYWYRQSLGQGLEFLIYFQGNSAPDKSGLPSDRFSAERTGGSVSTLTIQRTQQEDSAVYLCASSLGGSSLEAFFGQGTRLTVV.

The CDR3, as DNA: TGTGCCAGCAGCTTATGGAGGGGCAGTAATTCACCCCTCCACTTT. Translated: CASSLWRGSNSPLHF. V gene TRBV7-2 combines with J gene TRBJ1-6; tentative D call: TRBD1 (5 bases). The CDR3 sequence is 15 residues long. Germline values: CDR1 SGHTA, CDR2 FQGNSA. Deletions cut 2 bases from V and 6 bases from J, with 11 bases between. The full variable domain, its missing parts supplied by reference TRBV7-2 and TRBJ1-6, is GAGVSQSPSNKVTEKGKDVELRCDPISGHTALYWYRQSLGQGLEFLIYFQGNSAPDKSGLPSDRFSAERTGGSVSTLTIQRTQQEDSAVYLCASSLWRGSNSPLHFGNGTRLTVT.

The CDR3: CASSISQGTLTNTEAFF. DNA for the CDR3: TGTGCCAGTAGTATTAGCCAGGGGACACTAACGAACACTGAAGCTTTCTTT. The V gene is TRBV19, the J gene TRBJ1-1; D may be TRBD1 (6 bases). The CDR3 runs to 17 residues. V was cut by 3 bases and J by 1 base, with 18 bases left in between. The V gene's germline CDR1 is LNHDA and CDR2 SQIVND (reference sequence).

This chain uses TRBV6-6 with TRBJ2-7; 8 positions match TRBD1. The CDR3 runs 14 residues. Germline assignment: CDR1 MNHNY and CDR2 SVGAGI (reference sequence). Trimming cost V 4 bases and J 2 bases; bases outside gene matches: 4. CDR3 amino acids: CASSSPGQAYEQYF. As DNA, the CDR3 is TGTGCCAGCAGTTCGCCGGGACAGGCCTACGAGCAGTACTTC.

The chain employs TRBV4-1 and TRBJ2-3, with 9 bases aligning to TRBD1. With 5 bases clipped from V and 6 bases from J, the junction kept 18 bases outside the gene matches. Germline V gene sequence: CDR1 MGHRA, CDR2 YSYEKL. This CDR3 is built from 18 residues. The CDR3 region has the DNA TGCGCCAGCAGCTTACAGACTCTAACAGGGGGCAGCTCGGATACGCAGTATTTT. Amino acid sequence: CASSLQTLTGGSSDTQYF.